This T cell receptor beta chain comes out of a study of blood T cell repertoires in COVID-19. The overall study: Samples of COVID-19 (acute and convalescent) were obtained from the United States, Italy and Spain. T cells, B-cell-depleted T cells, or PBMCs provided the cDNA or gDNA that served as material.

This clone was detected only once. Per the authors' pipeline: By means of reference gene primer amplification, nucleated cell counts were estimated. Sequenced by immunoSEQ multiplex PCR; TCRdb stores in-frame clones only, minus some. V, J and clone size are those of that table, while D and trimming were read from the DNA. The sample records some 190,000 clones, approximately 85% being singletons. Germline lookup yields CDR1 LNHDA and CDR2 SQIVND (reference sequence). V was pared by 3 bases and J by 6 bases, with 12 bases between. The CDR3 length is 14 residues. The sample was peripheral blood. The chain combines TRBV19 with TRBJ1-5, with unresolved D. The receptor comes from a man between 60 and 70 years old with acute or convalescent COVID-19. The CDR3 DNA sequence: TGTGCCAGTAGTATGTCGGCGGTTTCTCAGCCCCAGCATTTT. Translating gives CASSMSAVSQPQHF. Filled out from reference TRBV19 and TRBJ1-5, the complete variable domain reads DGGITQSPKYLFRKEGQNVTLSCEQNLNHDAMYWYRQDPGQGLRLIYYSQIVNDFQKGDIAEGYSVSREKKESFPLTVTSAQKNPTAFYLCASSMSAVSQPQHFGDGTRLSIL.